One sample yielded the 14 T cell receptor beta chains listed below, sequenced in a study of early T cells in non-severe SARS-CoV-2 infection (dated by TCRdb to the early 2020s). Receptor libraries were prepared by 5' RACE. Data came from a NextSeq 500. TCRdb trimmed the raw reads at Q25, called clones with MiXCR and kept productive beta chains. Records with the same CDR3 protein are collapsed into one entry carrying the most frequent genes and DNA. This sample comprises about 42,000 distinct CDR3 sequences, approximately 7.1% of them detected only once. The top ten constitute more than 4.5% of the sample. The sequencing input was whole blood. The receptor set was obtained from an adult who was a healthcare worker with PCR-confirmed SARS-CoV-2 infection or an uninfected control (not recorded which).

This CDR3 is CAWAGDVTGTEAFF. The DNA of the CDR3 is TGTGCCTGGGCGGGGGACGTAACTGGGACTGAAGCTTTCTTT. The J gene is TRBJ1-1, the V gene TRBV30; a possible D gene is TRBD1 (5 bases). Germline V lookup: CDR1 GTSNPN, CDR2 SVGIG (reference sequence). This CDR3 contains 14 residues. V was pared by 5 bases and J by 5 bases, with 18 bases between.

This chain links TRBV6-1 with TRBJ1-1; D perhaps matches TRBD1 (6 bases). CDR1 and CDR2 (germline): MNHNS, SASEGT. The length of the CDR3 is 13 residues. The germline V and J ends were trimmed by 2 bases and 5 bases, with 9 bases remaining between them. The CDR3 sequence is CASSEQGRTEAFF. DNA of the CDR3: TGTGCCAGCAGTGAACAGGGGCGGACTGAAGCTTTCTTT.

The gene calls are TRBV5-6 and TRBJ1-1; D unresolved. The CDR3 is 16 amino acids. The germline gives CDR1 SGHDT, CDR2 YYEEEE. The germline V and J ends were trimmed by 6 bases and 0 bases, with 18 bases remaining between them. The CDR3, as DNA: TGTGCCAGCACCTTCGACGGAAGAGCTATGAACACTGAAGCTTTCTTT. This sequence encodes CASTFDGRAMNTEAFF.

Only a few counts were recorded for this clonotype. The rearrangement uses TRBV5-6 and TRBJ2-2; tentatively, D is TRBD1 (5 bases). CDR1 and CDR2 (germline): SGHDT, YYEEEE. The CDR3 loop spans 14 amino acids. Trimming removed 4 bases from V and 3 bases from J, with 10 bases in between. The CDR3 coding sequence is TGTGCCAGCAGCATACGACAGTACACCGGGGAGCTGTTTTTT. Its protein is CASSIRQYTGELFF.

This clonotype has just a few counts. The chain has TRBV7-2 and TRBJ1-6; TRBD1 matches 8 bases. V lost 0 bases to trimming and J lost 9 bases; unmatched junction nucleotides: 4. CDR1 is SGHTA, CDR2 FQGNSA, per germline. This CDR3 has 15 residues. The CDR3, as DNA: TGTGCCAGCAGCTTAGCGGGTCAGGGGGCTTCACCCCTCCACTTT. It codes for CASSLAGQGASPLHF.

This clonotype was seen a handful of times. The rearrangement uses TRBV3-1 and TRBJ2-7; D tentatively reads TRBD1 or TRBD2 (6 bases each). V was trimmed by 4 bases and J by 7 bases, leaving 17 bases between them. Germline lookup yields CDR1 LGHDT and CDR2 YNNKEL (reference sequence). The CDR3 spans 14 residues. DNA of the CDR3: TGTGCCAGCAGCCCGGGGGCGACTTCGGGGGAGCAGTACTTC. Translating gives CASSPGATSGEQYF.

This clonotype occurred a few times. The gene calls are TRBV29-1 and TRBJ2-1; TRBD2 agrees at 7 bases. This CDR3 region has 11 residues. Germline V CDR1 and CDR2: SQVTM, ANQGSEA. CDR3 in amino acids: CSMGGSREQFF. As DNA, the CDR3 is TGCAGTATGGGGGGGAGTCGTGAGCAGTTCTTC.

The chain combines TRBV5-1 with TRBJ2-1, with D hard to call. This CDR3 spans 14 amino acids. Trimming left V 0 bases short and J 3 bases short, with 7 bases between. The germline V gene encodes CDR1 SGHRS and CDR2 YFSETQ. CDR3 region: CASSLVVDYNEQFF. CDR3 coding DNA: TGCGCCAGCAGCTTGGTGGTCGACTACAATGAGCAGTTCTTC.

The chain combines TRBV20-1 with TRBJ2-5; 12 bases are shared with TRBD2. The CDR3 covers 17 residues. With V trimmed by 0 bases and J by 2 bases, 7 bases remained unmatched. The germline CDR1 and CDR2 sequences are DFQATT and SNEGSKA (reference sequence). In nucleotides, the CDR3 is TGCAGTGCTAGAGATTCGGTGACTAGCGGGAGACAAGAGACCCAGTACTTC. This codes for CSARDSVTSGRQETQYF.

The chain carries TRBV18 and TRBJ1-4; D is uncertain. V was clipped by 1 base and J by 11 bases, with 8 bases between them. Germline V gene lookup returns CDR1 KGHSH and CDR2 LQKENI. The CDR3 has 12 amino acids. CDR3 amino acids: CASSPRVGKLFF. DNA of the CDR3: TGTGCCAGCTCACCACGAGTCGGGAAACTGTTTTTT. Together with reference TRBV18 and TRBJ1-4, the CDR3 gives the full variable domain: NAGVMQNPRHLVRRRGQEARLRCSPMKGHSHVYWYRQLPEEGLKFMVYLQKENIIDESGMPKERFSAEFPKEGPSILRIQQVVRGDSAAYFCASSPRVGKLFFGSGTQLSVL.

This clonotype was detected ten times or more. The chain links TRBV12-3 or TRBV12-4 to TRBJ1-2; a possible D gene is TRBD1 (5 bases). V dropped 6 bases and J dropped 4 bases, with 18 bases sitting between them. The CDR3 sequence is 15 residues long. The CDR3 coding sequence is TGTGCCAGCAGCACTGGGACTTACGTGGGCTATGGCTACACCTTC. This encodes CASSTGTYVGYGYTF.

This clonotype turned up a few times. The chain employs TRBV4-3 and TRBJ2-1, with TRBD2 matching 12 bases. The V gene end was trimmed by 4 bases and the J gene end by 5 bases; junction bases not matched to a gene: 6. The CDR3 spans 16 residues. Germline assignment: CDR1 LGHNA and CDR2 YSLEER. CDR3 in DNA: TGCGCCAGCAGCCCAATAACTAGCGGGGGGCACAATGAGCAGTTCTTC. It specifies CASSPITSGGHNEQFF.

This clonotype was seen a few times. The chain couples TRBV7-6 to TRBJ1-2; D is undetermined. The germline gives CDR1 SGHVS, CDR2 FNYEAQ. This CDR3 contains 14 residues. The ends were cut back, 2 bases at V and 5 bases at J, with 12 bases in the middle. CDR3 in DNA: TGTGCCAGCAGCTTAACCCAGGTTCCATATGGCTACACCTTC. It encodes CASSLTQVPYGYTF.

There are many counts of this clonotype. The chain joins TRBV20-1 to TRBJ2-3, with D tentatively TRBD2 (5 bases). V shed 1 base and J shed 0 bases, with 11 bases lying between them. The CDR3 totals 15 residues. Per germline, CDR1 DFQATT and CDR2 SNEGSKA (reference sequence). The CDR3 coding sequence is TGCAGTGCTAGAGGGCTAGCCCTGAGCACAGATACGCAGTATTTT. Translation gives CSARGLALSTDTQYF.